These 29 T cell receptor beta chains were sequenced from one sample in a study of shared clonotypes between healthy human individuals. The method was immunoSEQ multiplex PCR; TCRdb's version includes in-frame clones alone and lacks a portion of them. The repertoire holds 1.6 million or so clones, with approximately 97% as singletons. Sequencing was performed on naive CD4+ T cells sorted from blood. The sample's subset: CD45RA+ positively selected. The receptor set was obtained from a man aged 25-45 years in good health.

The rearrangement uses TRBV7-9 and TRBJ1-1; 7 positions match TRBD1. The J segment lost 1 base and the V segment lost 5 bases, leaving 10 bases of the junction unmatched. The germline CDR1 and CDR2 sequences are SEHNR and FQNEAQ (reference sequence). CDR3 size: 16 residues. CDR3 DNA sequence: TGTGCCAGCAGCCCCGGACAGGCCATTGCGAACACTGAAGCTTTCTTT. This encodes CASSPGQAIANTEAFF.

The gene calls are TRBV7-8 and TRBJ2-7; tentative D call: TRBD1 (6 bases). Trimming left V 4 bases short and J 4 bases short, with 17 bases between. This CDR3 spans 15 amino acids. Germline V gene sequence: CDR1 SGHVS, CDR2 FQNEAQ. The CDR3 nucleotides read TGTGCCAGCAGCTCAATCCGACAGGTCCGTTACGAGCAGTACTTC. Translated, it gives CASSSIRQVRYEQYF.

The CDR3: CASTMRTSGSGTGELFF. Here the CDR3 DNA reads TGTGCCAGCACGATGAGGACTAGCGGGAGTGGCACCGGGGAGCTGTTTTTT. The gene calls are TRBV11-2 and TRBJ2-2, with 13 bases aligning to TRBD2. The CDR3 runs 17 residues. Germline V CDR1 and CDR2: SGHAT, FQNNGV. V lost 7 bases to trimming and J lost 4 bases; unmatched junction nucleotides: 9.

Points on this clone: The same CDR3 can be traced to other DNA sequences in this sample. The chain carries TRBV29-1 and TRBJ1-1, with TRBD1 as a possible D gene (6 bases). The germline gives CDR1 SQVTM, CDR2 ANQGSEA. The length of the CDR3 is 14 residues. Trimming shortened V by 4 bases and J by 2 bases, and 14 bases separated the two germline ends. The CDR3: CSVGLGGLNTEAFF. The CDR3 DNA sequence: TGCAGCGTTGGTCTGGGGGGGCTTAACACTGAAGCTTTCTTT.

This chain uses TRBV6-1 with TRBJ2-7, with no clear D. CDR3 size: 14 residues. CDR1 is MNHNS and CDR2 is SASEGT in the germline V gene. V dropped 4 bases and J dropped 0 bases, with 10 bases sitting between them. The CDR3: CASSGLDGSYEQYF. As DNA, the CDR3 is TGTGCCAGCAGTGGACTGGACGGCTCCTACGAGCAGTACTTC.

DNA for the CDR3: TGTGCCACCGGGGGGGCGGGAGGAACAGATACGCAGTATTTT. This codes for CATGGAGGTDTQYF. The chain couples TRBV5-4 to TRBJ2-3, with 8 bases fitting TRBD2. The CDR3 sequence is 14 residues long. From germline, CDR1 is SGHNT and CDR2 YYREEE (reference sequence). V shed 9 bases and J 3 bases; nucleotides not matched to a gene: 9.

V gene TRBV5-4 combines with J gene TRBJ2-7; D is possibly TRBD1 or TRBD2 (6 bases each). The CDR3 extends over 15 amino acids. Trimming removed 2 bases from V and 0 bases from J, with 12 bases in between. Germline lookup yields CDR1 SGHNT and CDR2 YYREEE (reference sequence). The DNA of the CDR3 is TGTGCCAGCAGCTTCCAGGGGCGGGACTCCTACGAGCAGTACTTC. It translates to CASSFQGRDSYEQYF.

J is TRBJ2-5 and V is TRBV19; unclear D gene. The CDR3 is 14 residues long. Germline loops: CDR1 LNHDA, CDR2 SQIVND (reference sequence). The V end lost 5 bases, the J end lost 5 bases, and 15 bases lay between the germline ends. The CDR3 region has the DNA TGTGCCAGTAGTCCCTCGACCCCTCGGGAGACCCAGTACTTC. It yields the protein CASSPSTPRETQYF.

This clone appeared once. CDR3 sequence (DNA): TGTGCCAGTAGCTTCCTTGGGCAGGCCTATGGCTACACCTTC. Protein sequence: CASSFLGQAYGYTF. The rearrangement joins TRBV19 to TRBJ1-2; D unclear. The CDR3 covers 14 residues. The V end was cut by 6 bases, the J end by 4 bases, with 15 bases between. CDR1 and CDR2 from the germline V gene are LNHDA and SQIVND (reference sequence).

The chain joins TRBV9 to TRBJ2-5, with 9 bases fitting TRBD2. Germline lookup yields CDR1 SGDLS and CDR2 YYNGEE. The V and J ends lost 0 bases and 1 base, in that order; junction bases with no gene match: 4. CDR3 length: 16 residues. CDR3 residues: CASSVEAGGGQETQYF. CDR3 nucleotide sequence: TGTGCCAGCAGCGTAGAGGCGGGAGGGGGCCAAGAGACCCAGTACTTC.

Turning to this clone: Other DNA sequences of this sample code for an identical CDR3. V gene TRBV2 combines with J gene TRBJ2-2; either TRBD1 or TRBD2 may fit D (5 bases each). Trimming took off 0 bases at V and 6 bases at J, with 8 bases between the two ends. CDR3 length: 14 amino acids. CDR1 is SNHLY, CDR2 FYNNEI, per germline. CDR3 nucleotides: TGTGCCAGCAGTGAAGCTCGGGGCCCCGGGGAGCTGTTTTTT. This encodes CASSEARGPGELFF.

The V gene is TRBV19, the J gene TRBJ2-3, with 11 nucleotides matching TRBD1. CDR3 length equals 14 residues. Trimming removed 3 bases from V and 5 bases from J; junction bases left unmatched: 1. Germline loops: CDR1 LNHDA, CDR2 SQIVND (reference sequence). Here the CDR3 reads CASSIGTGGDTQYF. The CDR3 region has the DNA TGTGCCAGTAGTATCGGGACAGGGGGAGATACGCAGTATTTT.

In the case of this clone: The sample contains more than one DNA sequence encoding this CDR3. The rearrangement links TRBV10-3 to TRBJ1-5; 7 bases match TRBD1. This CDR3 is 13 amino acids long. The V gene's germline CDR1 is ENHRY and CDR2 SYGVKD. V shed 4 bases, J shed 5 bases, and the junction held 2 bases outside the gene matches. The CDR3 loop reads CAISVGGDQPQHF. In DNA, the CDR3 is TGTGCCATCAGTGTAGGGGGCGATCAGCCCCAGCATTTT.

This clone was counted once. The chain carries TRBV6-6 and TRBJ2-1; 11 bases align to TRBD2. This CDR3 is 14 amino acids long. The V segment lost 10 bases and the J segment 4 bases; nucleotides outside the gene matches: 6. Per the germline V gene, CDR1 is MNHNY and CDR2 is SVGAGI (reference sequence). Here the CDR3 DNA reads TGTGCCACAGGGGGACTAGCGGATTACAATGAGCAGTTCTTC. It translates to CATGGLADYNEQFF.

The V call is TRBV9, the J call TRBJ2-1; no clear D. Per germline, CDR1 SGDLS and CDR2 YYNGEE. V shed 3 bases and J shed 8 bases, with 15 bases lying between them. This CDR3 has 14 residues. The CDR3: CASSDADDLYEQFF. The CDR3 bases are TGTGCCAGCAGCGATGCGGACGATCTCTATGAGCAGTTCTTC.

The chain uses TRBV28 and TRBJ1-2; D not certain. The germline CDR1 and CDR2 sequences are MDHEN and SYDVKM. V lost 8 bases and J 5 bases, leaving 24 bases between the germline ends. There are 16 residues in the CDR3. The DNA for the CDR3 is TGTGCCAGCTTCTCCTCTGGGGAGGGAAAATATTATGGCTACACCTTC. It specifies CASFSSGEGKYYGYTF.

The chain uses TRBV27 and TRBJ1-2, with TRBD1 matching over 7 bases. Germline V gene lookup returns CDR1 MNHEY and CDR2 SMNVEV (reference sequence). The CDR3 extends over 16 amino acids. Unmatched junction bases numbered 15, after V lost 4 bases and J lost 7 bases. CDR3 sequence: CASSSIRDSGSVGYTF. CDR3 DNA sequence: TGTGCCAGCAGTTCGATCAGGGACAGCGGCTCAGTTGGCTACACCTTC.

V and J are TRBV28 and TRBJ2-7; TRBD1 or TRBD2 may be the D gene (5 bases each). The CDR3 spans 14 residues. CDR1 MDHEN and CDR2 SYDVKM come from the germline V gene. Trimming took off 6 bases at V and 2 bases at J, with 14 bases between the two ends. The CDR3 loop is CASRAGGYPYEQYF. CDR3 coding DNA: TGTGCCAGCAGGGCTGGGGGATACCCCTACGAGCAGTACTTC.

In this sample, this clone turned up once. The chain employs TRBV11-2 and TRBJ2-6; perhaps TRBD1 as D (5 bases). Germline values: CDR1 SGHAT, CDR2 FQNNGV. Between the trimmed V and J ends, which lost 0 bases and 0 bases, there was a span of 18 bases. The CDR3 loop spans 20 amino acids. The DNA of the CDR3 is TGTGCCAGCAGCTTAGAGTGGGGCCCGGGCTCGAGCTCTGGGGCCAACGTCCTGACTTTC. Residues: CASSLEWGPGSSSGANVLTF.

This chain uses TRBV21-1 with TRBJ2-1; no check of the table's D call, TRBD2, against the DNA was made. TRBV21-1 corresponds to a pseudogene. The CDR3 spans 16 residues. CDR3 in DNA: TGTGCCAGCAGCAAAGTTACTAGCGGGAGGGGTGATGAGCAGTTCTTC. Its protein is CASSKVTSGRGDEQFF.

V gene TRBV28 combines with J gene TRBJ2-7; the D call may be TRBD1 or TRBD2 (6 bases each). The ends were cut back, 1 base at V and 3 bases at J, with 10 bases in the middle. The CDR3 is made up of 14 amino acids. CDR1 is MDHEN, CDR2 SYDVKM, per germline. In DNA form, the CDR3 reads TGTGCCAGCAGTTTATCTGGGGGGCTCTACGAGCAGTACTTC. This codes for CASSLSGGLYEQYF.

V and J are TRBV5-8 and TRBJ2-7; 7 nucleotides line up with TRBD1. Germline CDR1 reads SGHTS; CDR2 reads YDEGEE. The CDR3 sequence is 13 residues long. V gave up 4 bases and J gave up 4 bases; unmatched junction bases: 5. The CDR3 DNA reads as TGTGCCAGCAGCCCAGGGACAGAATACGAGCAGTACTTC. Protein sequence: CASSPGTEYEQYF. The variable domain in full, completed from reference TRBV5-8 and TRBJ2-7, reads EAGVTQSPTHLIKTRGQQATLRCSPISGHTSVYWYQQALGLGLQFLLWYDEGEERNRGNFPPRFSGRQFPNYSSELNVNALELEDSALYLCASSPGTEYEQYFGPGTRLTVT.

This clone appeared once. This chain connects TRBV10-1 to TRBJ2-2; 9 positions match TRBD1. V lost 2 bases, J lost 3 bases, and 1 base stayed unmatched. This CDR3 has 15 residues. Germline CDR1 reads WNHNN; CDR2 reads SYGVQD (reference sequence). This CDR3 reads CASSEGTGYTGELFF. In DNA, the CDR3 is TGCGCCAGCAGTGAGGGGACAGGGTACACCGGGGAGCTGTTTTTT.

The V and J genes are TRBV14 and TRBJ2-1; no definite D call. The V end lost 3 bases, the J end lost 0 bases, and 9 bases lay between the germline ends. The CDR3 is 15 residues long. The germline V gene has CDR1 SGHDN and CDR2 FVKESK. In DNA, the CDR3 is TGTGCCAGCAGCCAGGATAGCAGCTCCTACAATGAGCAGTTCTTC. Amino acids: CASSQDSSSYNEQFF.

J is TRBJ2-3 and V is TRBV28, with a possible D match to TRBD1 (5 bases). CDR3 size: 15 residues. V was pared by 6 bases and J by 1 base, with 14 bases between. Germline assignment: CDR1 MDHEN and CDR2 SYDVKM. Here the CDR3 reads CASRGRPGGTDTQYF. CDR3 nucleotides: TGTGCCAGCAGGGGGCGACCTGGGGGCACAGATACGCAGTATTTT.

The V gene is TRBV10-3, the J gene TRBJ2-7, with D possibly being TRBD2 (6 bases). CDR1 ENHRY and CDR2 SYGVKD come from the germline V gene. The CDR3 is made up of 14 amino acids. The V gene lost 8 bases and the J gene lost 0 bases, with 14 bases spanning the gap. The CDR3 bases are TGTGCCATCGCCAATGGGGGGAGCTCCTACGAGCAGTACTTC. Its protein is CAIANGGSSYEQYF.

This chain joins TRBV19 and TRBJ2-2, with 7 nucleotides matching TRBD2. Trimming cost V 3 bases and J 10 bases; bases outside gene matches: 8. CDR3 length equals 14 residues. Germline V gene sequence: CDR1 LNHDA, CDR2 SQIVND (reference sequence). In DNA, the CDR3 is TGTGCCAGTAGTATCATTAGCGGGCGGGCGGAGCTGTTTTTT. Translation: CASSIISGRAELFF.

This chain links TRBV28 with TRBJ2-3; tentatively, D is TRBD2 (5 bases). CDR3 length: 15 residues. V was clipped by 4 bases and J by 4 bases, with 15 bases between them. The germline gives CDR1 MDHEN, CDR2 SYDVKM. CDR3 DNA: TGTGCCAGCAGTTCCCCGGGAAGGCTTCCAGATACGCAGTATTTT. Amino acids: CASSSPGRLPDTQYF.

This clone was observed a single time. The rearrangement links TRBV7-6 to TRBJ2-1; possible D gene TRBD1, 6 bases. The V gene's germline CDR1 is SGHVS and CDR2 FNYEAQ. V was trimmed by 5 bases and J by 6 bases, leaving 14 bases between them. The CDR3 totals 14 residues. CDR3 loop: CASSLGQRSNEQFF. DNA for the CDR3: TGTGCCAGCAGCCTAGGACAGCGGAGCAATGAGCAGTTCTTC.